These 10 T cell receptor beta chains came from one sample sequenced in a study of blood T cells in healthy people across ages. Through a sample-barcoded 5' primer and a J-beta primer mix, a second PCR was run for roughly 6 to 12 cycles. One entry per CDR3 protein, called by TCRdb with MiXCR from the 5' RACE reads. This sample has about 930,000 distinct CDR3 sequences; roughly 28% occur once, and the top ten carry roughly 10%. The sample was also linked to a second study, of T cells of mothers and their children.

The specimen was blood. These receptors originate from a woman in her thirties or forties in good health.

Only a few counts were recorded for this clonotype. The V gene is TRBV5-1, the J gene TRBJ1-1; no clear D gene. The CDR3 spans 16 residues. Trimming stripped 2 bases from V and 4 bases from J, with 18 bases between. Germline V gene lookup returns CDR1 SGHRS and CDR2 YFSETQ. The DNA for the CDR3 is TGCGCCAGCAGCTTCACTACGGCAGGTTTTGGCACTGAAGCTTTCTTT. It yields the protein CASSFTTAGFGTEAFF.

This clonotype was recorded a few times. This clone may be a read error of a much larger clone one base away. The chain couples TRBV4-1 to TRBJ2-4; either TRBD1 or TRBD2 may fit D (5 bases each). Germline lookup yields CDR1 MGHRA and CDR2 YSYEKL. Trimming took off 3 bases at V and 9 bases at J, with 21 bases between the two ends. This CDR3 region has 16 residues. CDR3 DNA: TGCGCCAGCAGCCAGCTGACAGCCGGGAACGAAACCATTCAGTACTTC. Translating it yields CASSQLTAGNETIQYF.

The table lists this clonotype with a few counts. A read error may be the cause here, since a much bigger clone is one base away. The V and J genes are TRBV6-5 and TRBJ2-7; 10 positions match TRBD2. Germline V gives CDR1 MNHEY, CDR2 SVGAGI. This CDR3 has 16 amino acids. CDR3 nucleotide sequence: TGTGCCAGCAGCGCCGGGGTAGCGGGGGGAGGCTACAAGCAGTACTTC. Amino acids: CASSAGVAGGGYKQYF.

The CDR3 bases are TGTGCCAGCAGTTACCGTTGGGAAGGTGCTGAAGCTTTCTTT. It codes for CASSYRWEGAEAFF. This chain connects TRBV6-2 or TRBV6-3 to TRBJ1-1; D is uncertain. The CDR3 extends over 14 amino acids. V was cut by 2 bases and J by 6 bases, with 13 bases left in between. Germline CDR1 and CDR2: MNHEY and SVGEGT.

The V call is TRBV7-9, the J call TRBJ1-1; D unresolved. The germline V and J ends were trimmed by 4 bases and 5 bases, with 11 bases remaining between them. The CDR3 length is 13 residues. Looked up from germline, CDR1 is SEHNR and CDR2 is FQNEAQ (reference sequence). The CDR3 DNA is TGTGCCAGCAGCTGGCCATCGGGGACTGAAGCTTTCTTT. This translates into CASSWPSGTEAFF. The full variable domain, completed using reference TRBV7-9 and TRBJ1-1, is DTGVSQNPRHKITKRGQNVTFRCDPISEHNRLYWYRQTLGQGPEFLTYFQNEAQLEKSRLLSDRFSAERPKGSFSTLEIQRTEQGDSAMYLCASSWPSGTEAFFGQGTRLTVV.

This clonotype was counted many times. This chain connects TRBV7-9 to TRBJ2-7; TRBD1 matches 9 bases. The CDR3 extends over 14 amino acids. Germline CDR1 SEHNR, CDR2 FQNEAQ (reference sequence). The V segment lost 5 bases and the J segment 5 bases; nucleotides outside the gene matches: 7. This CDR3 is CASSLGDRVNEQYF. CDR3 sequence (DNA): TGTGCCAGCAGCCTAGGGGACAGGGTAAACGAGCAGTACTTC.

V usage is TRBV20-1 and J usage is TRBJ1-3; D is unclear. In germline, CDR1 is DFQATT, CDR2 SNEGSKA (reference sequence). With 6 bases removed from V and 4 bases from J, the gap between germline ends came to 19 bases. The CDR3 totals 15 residues. The CDR3 is CSASVENSRGNTIYF. CDR3 bases: TGCAGTGCCAGTGTGGAGAACTCACGAGGAAACACCATATATTTT.

The J gene is TRBJ2-7, the V gene TRBV5-1, with a tentative D call TRBD1 (6 bases). The ends were cut back, 1 base at V and 3 bases at J, with 11 bases in the middle. The CDR3 has 14 residues. Germline values: CDR1 SGHRS, CDR2 YFSETQ. CDR3 sequence (DNA): TGCGCCAGCAGCTTGATGGACAGTGGCTACGAGCAGTACTTC. Translating it yields CASSLMDSGYEQYF.

This rearrangement joins TRBV4-1 to TRBJ2-2; TRBD2 matches at 9 bases. Germline V lookup: CDR1 MGHRA, CDR2 YSYEKL. There are 16 residues in the CDR3. V shed 1 base and J 7 bases; nucleotides not matched to a gene: 7. CDR3 residues: CASSQAAGGPHGELFF. The CDR3 nucleotides are TGCGCCAGCAGCCAAGCGGCGGGGGGGCCACACGGGGAGCTGTTTTTT.

The sample holds a few counts of this clonotype. The J gene is TRBJ1-4, the V gene TRBV28; D gene ambiguous. Germline assignment: CDR1 MDHEN and CDR2 SYDVKM. The V gene lost 3 bases and the J gene lost 7 bases, with 18 bases spanning the gap. The CDR3 runs 16 residues. The CDR3 loop reads CASSFRLSPAGEKLFF. In nucleotides, the CDR3 is TGTGCCAGCAGTTTCAGGTTGAGCCCCGCAGGTGAAAAACTGTTTTTT. Filled out from reference TRBV28 and TRBJ1-4, the complete variable domain reads DVKVTQSSRYLVKRTGEKVFLECVQDMDHENMFWYRQDPGLGLRLIYFSYDVKMKEKGDIPEGYSVSREKKERFSLILESASTNQTSMYLCASSFRLSPAGEKLFFGSGTQLSVL.